Below are 15 T cell receptor beta chains sequenced from a single sample in a study of CD8 T cells in ankylosing spondylitis. Study results and limitations: One TCR beta motif, made up of seven to nine highly homologous variants, appeared characteristic of ankylosing spondylitis blood.

Their target antigens are unknown. TCRdb itself ran the 5' RACE reads through MiXCR, one entry per CDR3 protein. The data show 450,000 to 550,000 distinct CDR3 sequences, roughly 5.3% seen once. Sequencing was done on a sample of blood, either unsorted or a sorted T cell fraction (not recorded which). The receptors derive from a male donor with ankylosing spondylitis.

This rearrangement joins TRBV7-9 to TRBJ1-2; D gene uncertain. CDR1 and CDR2 from the germline V gene are SEHNR and FQNEAQ (reference sequence). V was pared by 5 bases and J by 6 bases, with 10 bases between. The CDR3 loop spans 12 amino acids. CDR3 sequence reads: CASSPFGNGYTF. The CDR3 nucleotides are TGTGCCAGCAGCCCCTTCGGCAATGGCTACACCTTC. Using reference TRBV7-9 and TRBJ1-2 for the parts outside the CDR3, the full variable domain is DTGVSQNPRHKITKRGQNVTFRCDPISEHNRLYWYRQTLGQGPEFLTYFQNEAQLEKSRLLSDRFSAERPKGSFSTLEIQRTEQGDSAMYLCASSPFGNGYTFGSGTRLTVV.

This clonotype was seen at least ten times. The chain links TRBV5-1 to TRBJ1-5; a possible D gene is TRBD1 (5 bases). The CDR3 is 14 residues long. Germline values: CDR1 SGHRS, CDR2 YFSETQ. V gave up 5 bases and J gave up 2 bases, with 11 bases separating them. CDR3 sequence (DNA): TGCGCCAGCAGTGTAGGACACGGCAATCAGCCCCAGCATTTT. It yields the protein CASSVGHGNQPQHF.

The table lists this clonotype with many counts. V gene TRBV5-1 combines with J gene TRBJ2-4; D is uncertain. The germline V gene encodes CDR1 SGHRS and CDR2 YFSETQ. The CDR3 has 15 residues. Trimming cost V 0 bases and J 8 bases, with 15 bases left between them. Here the CDR3 DNA reads TGCGCCAGCAGCTTGGATTGGAATCTGTTGGACATTCAGTACTTC. Protein: CASSLDWNLLDIQYF.

This clonotype was seen at least ten times. The gene calls are TRBV18 and TRBJ1-4, with D unclear. V lost 6 bases and J lost 0, with 11 bases in between. The CDR3 runs 15 residues. Per the germline V gene, CDR1 is KGHSH and CDR2 is LQKENI. CDR3 sequence (DNA): TGTGCCAGCTCTCCGACGAGGGCAACTAATGAAAAACTGTTTTTT. This translates into CASSPTRATNEKLFF.

V is TRBV5-1 and J is TRBJ2-3; D is perhaps TRBD1 (6 bases). The CDR3 is 14 residues long. In germline, CDR1 is SGHRS, CDR2 YFSETQ. The V gene lost 5 bases and the J gene lost 3 bases, with 13 bases spanning the gap. CDR3 residues: CASRPRQGTDTQYF. The CDR3 DNA follows: TGCGCCAGCAGGCCTCGCCAGGGGACAGATACGCAGTATTTT.

This clonotype was counted at least ten times. The V gene is TRBV10-3, the J gene TRBJ2-1; 7 bases fit TRBD2. The length of the CDR3 is 14 residues. After removal of 5 bases from V and 3 bases from J, the junction contained 4 bases not matched to a gene. The germline V gene encodes CDR1 ENHRY and CDR2 SYGVKD. CDR3 protein: CAISPSGNYNEQFF. CDR3 coding DNA: TGTGCCATCAGTCCCAGCGGGAACTACAATGAGCAGTTCTTC.

This clonotype turned up a few times. V is TRBV2 and J is TRBJ2-5; 7 bases line up with TRBD1. Germline V gene data show CDR1 as SNHLY and CDR2 as FYNNEI. After removal of 7 bases from V and 4 bases from J, the junction contained 12 bases not matched to a gene. The CDR3 length is 15 residues. CDR3 DNA: TGTGCCAGCACCGGGACAGTCGCTGTGGGAGAGACCCAGTACTTC. Its protein product is CASTGTVAVGETQYF.

At least ten counts were recorded for this clonotype. J is TRBJ1-5 and V is TRBV2; no definite D call. The CDR3 loop spans 15 amino acids. Germline V gene lookup returns CDR1 SNHLY and CDR2 FYNNEI. V was shortened by 7 bases and J by 2 bases, with 15 bases between the two germline ends. The CDR3 is CASTGRGTGNQPQHF. DNA of the CDR3: TGTGCCAGCACCGGCCGGGGAACCGGCAATCAGCCCCAGCATTTT.

This clonotype was seen ten or more times. The J gene is TRBJ2-1, the V gene TRBV20-1; 7 nucleotides agree with TRBD2. From germline, CDR1 is DFQATT and CDR2 SNEGSKA (reference sequence). With V trimmed by 6 bases and J by 4 bases, 12 bases remained unmatched. The CDR3 length is 15 residues. In DNA form, the CDR3 reads TGCAGTGCCCTAAAGCGGGGTGCGCGATACAATGAGCAGTTCTTC. Translated: CSALKRGARYNEQFF.

This clonotype was counted ten times or more. The chain joins TRBV6-2 or TRBV6-3 to TRBJ2-3; D call uncertain. Trimming stripped 2 bases from V and 3 bases from J, with 6 bases between. The CDR3 has 13 residues. From germline, CDR1 is MNHEY and CDR2 SVGEGT. CDR3 sequence: CASSYPETDTQYF. In DNA form, the CDR3 reads TGTGCCAGCAGTTACCCCGAGACAGATACGCAGTATTTT.

Many counts were recorded for this clonotype. The rearrangement joins TRBV7-8 to TRBJ2-1; 10 nucleotides match TRBD2. V trimming: 5 bases; J trimming: 4 bases; junction bases outside the gene matches: 8. This CDR3 contains 16 residues. Germline loops: CDR1 SGHVS, CDR2 FQNEAQ. The DNA for the CDR3 is TGTGCCAGCAGCCCAGTTAGCGGGAGGTTATACAATGAGCAGTTCTTC. Amino acid sequence: CASSPVSGRLYNEQFF.

The sample holds many counts of this clonotype. The J gene is TRBJ1-1, the V gene TRBV28; 8 nucleotides agree with TRBD1. V lost 6 bases to trimming and J lost 8 bases; unmatched junction nucleotides: 8. The CDR3 has 13 residues. Per the germline V gene, CDR1 is MDHEN and CDR2 is SYDVKM. As DNA, the CDR3 is TGTGCCAGCAGGGGGGGACAGGACAGGGAAGCTTTCTTT. It specifies CASRGGQDREAFF.

This clonotype was found many times. The J gene is TRBJ2-1, the V gene TRBV20-1, with TRBD2 matching over 8 bases. The V gene end was trimmed by 3 bases and the J gene end by 8 bases; junction bases not matched to a gene: 9. CDR1 is DFQATT and CDR2 is SNEGSKA in the germline V gene (reference sequence). CDR3 length: 14 amino acids. The CDR3 here is CSARESGLDHEQFF. Written as DNA, the CDR3 is TGCAGTGCTAGGGAATCGGGACTAGATCATGAGCAGTTCTTC.

This clonotype was detected ten times or more. The chain has TRBV28 and TRBJ2-1; D possibly matches TRBD1 or TRBD2 (5 bases each). The V and J ends lost 1 base and 0 bases respectively, with 7 bases between them. From germline, CDR1 is MDHEN and CDR2 SYDVKM. The CDR3 loop spans 15 amino acids. CDR3 nucleotide sequence: TGTGCCAGCAGTTTATCGAGGGGCTCCTACAATGAGCAGTTCTTC. Its protein is CASSLSRGSYNEQFF.

There are many counts of this clonotype. The DNA for the CDR3 is TGTGCCAGCACCGGGCCGGGGGACCACTCCTACGAGCAGTACTTC. Its translation: CASTGPGDHSYEQYF. The chain carries TRBV28 and TRBJ2-7; D may be TRBD2 (6 bases). The germline V gene encodes CDR1 MDHEN and CDR2 SYDVKM. This CDR3 comprises 15 residues. V was pared by 7 bases and J by 0 bases, with 16 bases between.